These T cell receptor beta chains were read from a single sample in a study of T-cell reconstitution after alpha-beta-depleted transplantation in children. TCRdb recomputed calls from the PCR reads with MiXCR, one row per CDR3 protein. The top ten clones hold just under 30% of a sample with fewer than 550,000 distinct CDR3 sequences, 15% to 20% of them seen once. Sequencing was performed on PBMCs, mostly from graft donor cells, taken 360 days after TCRalphabeta/CD19-depleted stem cell transplant. Source of these receptors: a boy under two years old who had a stem cell transplant for Wiskott-Aldrich syndrome, so the T cells may come from the graft donor. The conserved cysteine and the conserved F or W are not part of the CDR3 here. The order of the fields is V gene, D gene, CDR3 protein. A D gene is named only where the DNA matches it firmly.

>TRBV12-3/TRBV12-4|-
ASRKNSPLH
>TRBV29-1|-
SVERGGAFTEAF
>TRBV6-5|-
ASSYAGQPPYEQY
>TRBV10-3|-
AISLTATSTDTQY
>TRBV12-3/TRBV12-4|-
ASGYRASGNTIY
>TRBV19|TRBD2
ASSIGRAGLGVHEQF
>TRBV7-6|-
ASSLEGLYEQY
>TRBV27|-
ASMKKPGFTPTGELF
>TRBV29-1|-
SAGQGLRTQY
>TRBV15|-
ATSRGDRPRSPLH
>TRBV20-1|-
SALGQTDTQY
>TRBV11-1|TRBD2
ASSLLLAGALAKNIQY